The 32 T cell receptor beta chains reported below all come from one sample, sequenced in a study of blood T cell repertoires in COVID-19. Assay used: immunoSEQ multiplex PCR; TCRdb lists only in-frame clones, some missing. Among roughly 220,000 clones, roughly four fifths were seen once, and the ten largest hold 1.3%. Sequenced: PBMCs or T cells enriched from blood (not recorded which). These receptors were collected from a woman aged 40 to 55 with acute COVID-19.

In this sample, this clone turned up a few times. The chain couples TRBV27 to TRBJ2-2; unclear D gene. V was pared by 2 bases and J by 7 bases, with 5 bases between. From germline, CDR1 is MNHEY and CDR2 SMNVEV (reference sequence). The CDR3 contains 12 residues. CDR3 bases: TGTGCCAGCAGTTTACGTGTCGGGGAGCTGTTTTTT. The encoded protein is CASSLRVGELFF.

The J gene is TRBJ2-7, the V gene TRBV5-1, with 7 nucleotides matching TRBD1. The ends lost 4 bases at V and 2 bases at J; junction bases unmatched: 9. Germline V gives CDR1 SGHRS, CDR2 YFSETQ. The CDR3 loop spans 15 amino acids. The CDR3 loop reads CASSIDRVTTYEQYF. In nucleotides, the CDR3 is TGCGCCAGCAGCATCGACAGGGTAACGACCTACGAGCAGTACTTC.

The gene calls are TRBV27 and TRBJ2-2, with 8 bases fitting TRBD1. Germline V gives CDR1 MNHEY, CDR2 SMNVEV (reference sequence). J lost 5 bases, V lost 6 bases, and 8 bases had no gene match. The CDR3 loop spans 15 amino acids. The CDR3: CASRPGGGYTGELFF. Written as DNA, the CDR3 is TGTGCCAGCAGGCCAGGGGGCGGTTATACCGGGGAGCTGTTTTTT.

The chain couples TRBV11-2 to TRBJ2-1; 8 positions match TRBD2. Germline V gene data show CDR1 as SGHAT and CDR2 as FQNNGV. This CDR3 contains 15 residues. V dropped 4 bases and J dropped 6; count of bases not matched to a gene: 8. In DNA, the CDR3 is TGTGCCAGCAGCTCCGCGGGCGGGGGGACCAATGAGCAGTTCTTC. Amino acids: CASSSAGGGTNEQFF.

The V gene is TRBV2, the J gene TRBJ2-5, with TRBD2 matching 8 bases. Germline loops: CDR1 SNHLY, CDR2 FYNNEI. Trimming took 7 bases from V and 2 from J; bases not matched to a gene: 6. CDR3 size: 14 residues. In nucleotides, the CDR3 is TGTGCCAGCAAGAAACTAGCGGTACAAGAGACCCAGTACTTC. This encodes CASKKLAVQETQYF.

The chain recombines TRBV30 with TRBJ2-7; no firm D call. Germline CDR1 and CDR2: GTSNPN and SVGIG (reference sequence). V was cut by 4 bases and J by 0 bases, with 13 bases left in between. The CDR3 sequence is 14 residues long. CDR3 residues: CAWKVQPSSYEQYF. The CDR3, as DNA: TGTGCCTGGAAGGTACAGCCAAGCTCCTACGAGCAGTACTTC.

This rearrangement joins TRBV5-1 to TRBJ1-2; the match to TRBD1 covers 9 bases. Germline V gene lookup returns CDR1 SGHRS and CDR2 YFSETQ. The CDR3 is 14 amino acids. V lost 4 bases and J lost 6; bases outside the gene matches: 7. CDR3 nucleotide sequence: TGCGCCAGCAGCGGGGCGACAGGGGGTAATGGCTACACCTTC. The encoded protein is CASSGATGGNGYTF. The full variable domain, with the rest looked up from reference TRBV5-1 and TRBJ1-2, is KAGVTQTPRYLIKTRGQQVTLSCSPISGHRSVSWYQQTPGQGLQFLFEYFSETQRNKGNFPGRFSGRQFSNSRSEMNVSTLELGDSALYLCASSGATGGNGYTFGSGTRLTVV.

V gene TRBV30 combines with J gene TRBJ1-6; 7 positions agree with TRBD1. This CDR3 contains 15 residues. J gave up 8 bases and V 5 bases, and 12 bases lay outside the gene matches. Germline V gives CDR1 GTSNPN, CDR2 SVGIG (reference sequence). The CDR3: CAWLRAGGAHSPLHF. The DNA of the CDR3 is TGTGCCTGGTTGAGGGCAGGGGGAGCACATTCACCCCTCCACTTT. Together with reference TRBV30 and TRBJ1-6, the CDR3 gives the full variable domain: SQTIHQWPATLVQPVGSPLSLECTVEGTSNPNLYWYRQAAGRGLQLLFYSVGIGQISSEVPQNLSASRPQDRQFILSSKKLLLSDSGFYLCAWLRAGGAHSPLHFGNGTRLTVT.

The chain uses TRBV5-4 and TRBJ2-6; D is unresolved. V was cut by 2 bases and J by 0 bases, with 9 bases left in between. The CDR3 has 16 residues. The germline V gene has CDR1 SGHNT and CDR2 YYREEE (reference sequence). The CDR3 loop is CASSFSVDSGANVLTF. CDR3 bases: TGTGCCAGCAGCTTTTCCGTAGACTCTGGGGCCAACGTCCTGACTTTC.

The chain recombines TRBV19 with TRBJ1-5, with D maybe TRBD1 (6 bases). CDR1 is LNHDA, CDR2 SQIVND, per germline (reference sequence). This CDR3 region has 16 residues. Trimming took off 7 bases at V and 2 bases at J, with 18 bases between the two ends. The CDR3 loop is CASTGHQGRGNQPQHF. CDR3 bases: TGTGCCAGTACTGGGCACCAGGGGCGAGGCAATCAGCCCCAGCATTTT.

This chain uses TRBV5-8 with TRBJ1-6; 8 bases agree with TRBD1. The CDR3 totals 14 residues. Per germline, CDR1 SGHTS and CDR2 YDEGEE. V gave up 5 bases and J gave up 9 bases; unmatched junction bases: 7. CDR3 sequence (DNA): TGTGCCAGCAGGGTTGACAGGGGCGTTTCACCCCTCCACTTT. It translates to CASRVDRGVSPLHF.

The J gene is TRBJ1-1, the V gene TRBV6-5, with 8 positions matching TRBD1. This CDR3 is 14 amino acids long. Germline CDR1 and CDR2: MNHEY and SVGAGI. V trimming: 7 bases; J trimming: 0 bases; junction bases outside the gene matches: 4. In DNA form, the CDR3 reads TGTGCCAGCAACATGGACAGGGTGAACACTGAAGCTTTCTTT. It is translated as CASNMDRVNTEAFF.

This clone was seen a single time. The chain recombines TRBV29-1 with TRBJ2-5, with D possibly TRBD2 on 6 matching bases. V lost 7 bases to trimming and J lost 5 bases, with 20 bases between them. CDR3 length: 14 residues. CDR1 is SQVTM and CDR2 is ANQGSEA in the germline V gene. CDR3 in amino acids: CSGSRRAGRETQYF. For the CDR3, the DNA is TGCAGCGGCTCCCGCCGGGCAGGGAGGGAGACCCAGTACTTC.

This clone was found once. The rearrangement links TRBV7-2 to TRBJ2-3; the D is unclear. CDR3 length: 13 residues. Per germline, CDR1 SGHTA and CDR2 FQGNSA. The germline V and J ends were trimmed by 4 bases and 5 bases, with 10 bases remaining between them. The CDR3 spells CASSSGPQDTQYF. In DNA form, the CDR3 reads TGTGCCAGCAGCTCTGGCCCTCAAGATACGCAGTATTTT.

The gene calls are TRBV11-1 and TRBJ2-1; 7 bases fit TRBD2. The germline V gene has CDR1 SGHAT and CDR2 FQDESV (reference sequence). This CDR3 region has 15 residues. Losses at the gene ends were 5 bases for V and 2 bases for J; bases not matched to a gene: 6. The CDR3 spells CASSPGRGTYNEQFF. The CDR3, as DNA: TGTGCCAGCAGCCCGGGGCGGGGGACCTACAATGAGCAGTTCTTC. Full variable domain (outside the CDR3, taken from reference TRBV11-1 and TRBJ2-1): EAEVAQSPRYKITEKSQAVAFWCDPISGHATLYWYRQILGQGPELLVQFQDESVVDDSQLPKDRFSAERLKGVDSTLKIQPAELGDSAMYLCASSPGRGTYNEQFFGPGTRLTVL.

This sequence joins TRBV7-9 and TRBJ2-3; 8 positions match TRBD1. The V gene end was trimmed by 4 bases and the J gene end by 5 bases; junction bases not matched to a gene: 8. Germline values: CDR1 SEHNR, CDR2 FQNEAQ (reference sequence). This CDR3 is 15 amino acids long. CDR3 region: CASSYGQGTGDTQYF. CDR3 in DNA: TGTGCCAGCAGCTACGGACAGGGAACGGGAGATACGCAGTATTTT.

The CDR3: CASSPSRDRYGYTF. CDR3 coding DNA: TGTGCCAGCTCACCTAGCCGGGACAGGTATGGCTACACCTTC. The chain joins TRBV18 to TRBJ1-2; 8 nucleotides align to TRBD1. This CDR3 has 14 amino acids. With 3 bases clipped from V and 5 bases from J, the junction kept 5 bases outside the gene matches. The germline V gene has CDR1 KGHSH and CDR2 LQKENI. The whole variable domain, filled in from reference TRBV18 and TRBJ1-2, reads NAGVMQNPRHLVRRRGQEARLRCSPMKGHSHVYWYRQLPEEGLKFMVYLQKENIIDESGMPKERFSAEFPKEGPSILRIQQVVRGDSAAYFCASSPSRDRYGYTFGSGTRLTVV.

This chain uses TRBV19 with TRBJ1-2; perhaps TRBD1 as D (6 bases). This CDR3 is 14 amino acids long. Trimming removed 3 bases at V and 1 base at J, with 9 bases between. The germline CDR1 and CDR2 sequences are LNHDA and SQIVND (reference sequence). This chain's CDR3 is CASSISRGNYGYTF. The CDR3 nucleotides are TGTGCCAGTAGTATTTCCAGGGGTAACTATGGCTACACCTTC.

This clone was observed a few times. The chain employs TRBV27 and TRBJ2-1, with D tentatively TRBD2 (7 bases). Germline V CDR1 and CDR2: MNHEY, SMNVEV (reference sequence). Trimming shortened V by 10 bases and J by 0 bases, and 16 bases separated the two germline ends. The CDR3 contains 15 residues. CDR3 sequence reads: CATTRGGASYNEQFF. For the CDR3, the DNA is TGTGCCACCACTCGTGGGGGGGCCTCCTACAATGAGCAGTTCTTC.

The J gene is TRBJ2-3, the V gene TRBV2; 8 positions match TRBD2. V lost 8 bases and J lost 1; bases outside the gene matches: 5. The CDR3 totals 14 residues. CDR1 is SNHLY, CDR2 FYNNEI, per germline. CDR3 nucleotide sequence: TGTGCCAGCGGTCTAGCGGGTCGCACAGATACGCAGTATTTT. This codes for CASGLAGRTDTQYF.

The rearrangement links TRBV11-2 to TRBJ2-3, with a weak D call TRBD1 (6 bases). The CDR3 runs 15 residues. Germline assignment: CDR1 SGHAT and CDR2 FQNNGV. Between the trimmed V and J ends, which lost 5 bases and 2 bases, there was a span of 14 bases. As DNA, the CDR3 is TGTGCCAGCAGCGTCGGACAGTTAGTCACAGATACGCAGTATTTT. This encodes CASSVGQLVTDTQYF.

This chain links TRBV6-1 with TRBJ1-2, with TRBD1 as a possible D gene (6 bases). Trimming pared 2 bases from V and 4 bases from J, leaving 14 bases between. The germline V gene has CDR1 MNHNS and CDR2 SASEGT. This CDR3 spans 15 amino acids. DNA for the CDR3: TGTGCCAGCAGTGAAATACAGGGAAAGGGCTATGGCTACACCTTC. This encodes CASSEIQGKGYGYTF.

The chain uses TRBV25-1 and TRBJ2-5; 11 nucleotides match TRBD1. Germline trimming cut 4 bases from V and 4 bases from J; bases unmatched to any gene: 2. There are 14 residues in the CDR3. The V gene's germline CDR1 is MGHDK and CDR2 SYGVNS. CDR3 DNA sequence: TGTGCCAGCAGTGTGGACAGGGGGCGAGAGACCCAGTACTTC. Amino acids: CASSVDRGRETQYF.

The chain is built from TRBV19 and TRBJ2-6; D possibly corresponds to TRBD1 (6 bases). Germline V lookup: CDR1 LNHDA, CDR2 SQIVND (reference sequence). This CDR3 is built from 15 residues. V was shortened by 5 bases and J by 3 bases, with 11 bases between the two germline ends. CDR3 amino acids: CASSETGYGANVLTF. DNA of the CDR3: TGTGCCAGTAGTGAAACAGGGTATGGGGCCAACGTCCTGACTTTC.

A few counts support this clone. The chain uses TRBV5-1 and TRBJ2-1, with TRBD2 matching over 13 bases. Germline V CDR1 and CDR2: SGHRS, YFSETQ. This CDR3 region has 19 residues. The V gene end was trimmed by 4 bases and the J gene end by 0 bases; junction bases not matched to a gene: 10. The CDR3 sequence: CASSPTGTSGTSSYNEQFF. In DNA form, the CDR3 reads TGCGCCAGCAGCCCCACCGGGACTAGCGGGACGAGCTCCTACAATGAGCAGTTCTTC.

The chain links TRBV30 to TRBJ1-5; perhaps TRBD1 as D (6 bases). The CDR3 totals 13 residues. Germline lookup yields CDR1 GTSNPN and CDR2 SVGIG (reference sequence). The ends were cut back, 0 bases at V and 16 bases at J, with 19 bases in the middle. This CDR3 is CAWSVQRGGVEHF. CDR3 sequence (DNA): TGTGCCTGGAGTGTGCAGAGGGGGGGCGTCGAACATTTT.

The chain has TRBV7-2 and TRBJ1-4; TRBD1 aligns across 9 bases. CDR1 SGHTA and CDR2 FQGNSA come from the germline V gene. The CDR3 sequence is 15 residues long. V lost 2 bases and J lost 5; bases outside the gene matches: 3. CDR3 coding DNA: TGTGCCAGCAGCTTATTCGGGACAGGGAATGAAAAACTGTTTTTT. This translates into CASSLFGTGNEKLFF.

This clone was detected only once. The V call is TRBV9, the J call TRBJ2-7; 11 bases line up with TRBD1. J lost 5 bases, V lost 3 bases, and 4 bases had no gene match. Per germline, CDR1 SGDLS and CDR2 YYNGEE. This CDR3 contains 14 residues. This chain's CDR3 is CASSGGTGGHEQYF. CDR3 DNA sequence: TGTGCCAGCAGCGGAGGGACAGGGGGTCACGAGCAGTACTTC.

This chain connects TRBV18 to TRBJ1-4; TRBD1 matches at 9 bases. The CDR3 contains 16 residues. Trimming at V came to 5 bases and at J to 8 bases, leaving 12 bases not matched to a gene. Per germline, CDR1 KGHSH and CDR2 LQKENI. The CDR3 protein is CASSVNRDRASEKLFF. The CDR3 DNA follows: TGTGCCAGCTCAGTCAACCGGGACAGGGCTAGCGAAAAACTGTTTTTT. The whole variable domain, filled in from reference TRBV18 and TRBJ1-4, reads NAGVMQNPRHLVRRRGQEARLRCSPMKGHSHVYWYRQLPEEGLKFMVYLQKENIIDESGMPKERFSAEFPKEGPSILRIQQVVRGDSAAYFCASSVNRDRASEKLFFGSGTQLSVL.

The V gene is TRBV6-5, the J gene TRBJ1-2; D is uncertain. CDR1 is MNHEY and CDR2 is SVGAGI in the germline V gene. V was pared by 2 bases and J by 1 base, with 8 bases between. The CDR3 runs to 14 residues. Here the CDR3 reads CASSYRLGNYGYTF. CDR3 DNA sequence: TGTGCCAGCAGTTACAGGCTAGGTAACTATGGCTACACCTTC.

The rearrangement uses TRBV6-1 and TRBJ1-5; the D gene is possibly TRBD1 (6 bases). This CDR3 is 14 amino acids long. V gave up 2 bases and J gave up 6 bases, with 11 bases separating them. Per the germline V gene, CDR1 is MNHNS and CDR2 is SASEGT. This chain's CDR3 is CASSERQVSQPQHF. CDR3 DNA sequence: TGTGCCAGCAGTGAAAGACAGGTGAGTCAGCCCCAGCATTTT.

The chain carries TRBV18 and TRBJ1-6, with D perhaps matching TRBD1 (6 bases). This CDR3 is 14 amino acids long. Germline V gives CDR1 KGHSH, CDR2 LQKENI. Trimming removed 8 bases from V and 7 bases from J, with 15 bases in between. CDR3: CASENRQDNSPLHF. CDR3 nucleotides: TGTGCCAGCGAAAACAGACAGGACAATTCACCCCTCCACTTT.